This passage covers 5 T cell receptor beta chains from one sample sequenced in a study of neurological immune-mediated disorders. TCRdb fed the 5' RACE reads into MiXCR, producing one record per CDR3 protein. The sample lists roughly 80,000 distinct CDR3 sequences, 17% seen once, with roughly 15% in the top ten. The material sequenced was PBMCs. These TCRs come from a woman in her thirties or forties in good health.

In its sample, this clonotype was seen many times. The chain recombines TRBV15 with TRBJ1-2; D remains ambiguous. Germline values: CDR1 LNHNV, CDR2 YYDKDF (reference sequence). The CDR3 has 15 residues. The V gene lost 0 bases and the J gene lost 8 bases, with 16 bases spanning the gap. The CDR3 sequence: CATSRDGQDGEGYTF. As DNA, the CDR3 is TGTGCCACCAGCAGAGATGGGCAGGATGGCGAAGGCTACACCTTC.

This clonotype was observed a few times. This sequence joins TRBV9 and TRBJ1-1; D is unclear. V lost 5 bases to trimming and J lost 0 bases, with 8 bases between them. Germline CDR1 is SGDLS and CDR2 is YYNGEE. There are 13 residues in the CDR3. The CDR3 region is CASSSVVNTEAFF. In DNA form, the CDR3 reads TGTGCCAGCAGTAGCGTAGTGAACACTGAAGCTTTCTTT.

This chain joins TRBV6-1 and TRBJ2-1; the D gene is possibly TRBD2 (6 bases). Looked up from germline, CDR1 is MNHNS and CDR2 is SASEGT. The CDR3 is 16 residues long. The V end lost 2 bases, the J end lost 4 bases, and 15 bases lay between the germline ends. The CDR3 bases are TGTGCCAGCAGTGAATGGGATGGGGAGGCGTACAATGAGCAGTTCTTC. This codes for CASSEWDGEAYNEQFF.

This clonotype has a count of ten or more. V is TRBV12-3 or TRBV12-4 and J is TRBJ2-4, with 9 positions matching TRBD1. The CDR3 runs to 16 residues. With V trimmed by 6 bases and J by 9 bases, 15 bases remained unmatched. CDR3 nucleotides: TGTGCCAGCAGGGCCCGGCGGGACAGGGTGTTGTGCATTCAGTACTTC. Its protein product is CASRARRDRVLCIQYF.

In this sample, this clonotype turned up many times. The chain has TRBV7-2 and TRBJ2-7; D is perhaps TRBD2 (6 bases). Looked up from germline, CDR1 is SGHTA and CDR2 is FQGNSA. The germline V and J ends were trimmed by 5 bases and 1 base, with 15 bases remaining between them. The CDR3 is 15 residues long. The CDR3 here is CASSEGLALSYEQYF. The CDR3 DNA follows: TGTGCCAGCAGCGAGGGCCTAGCGCTGTCCTACGAGCAGTACTTC.